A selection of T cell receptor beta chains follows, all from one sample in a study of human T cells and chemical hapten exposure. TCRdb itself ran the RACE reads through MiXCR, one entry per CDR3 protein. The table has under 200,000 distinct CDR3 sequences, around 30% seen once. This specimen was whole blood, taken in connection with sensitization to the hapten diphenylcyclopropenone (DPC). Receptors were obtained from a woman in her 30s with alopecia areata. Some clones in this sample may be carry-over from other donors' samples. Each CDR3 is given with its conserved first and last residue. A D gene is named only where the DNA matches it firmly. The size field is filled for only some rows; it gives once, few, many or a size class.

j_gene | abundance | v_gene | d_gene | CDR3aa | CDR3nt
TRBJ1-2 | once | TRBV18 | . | CASSPFVPRDEGYTF | TGTGCCAGCTCACCATTCGTCCCCAGGGATGAGGGCTACACCTTC
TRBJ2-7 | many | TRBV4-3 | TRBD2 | CASSPAAGGPYEQYF | TGCGCCAGCAGCCCAGCAGCGGGAGGGCCTTACGAGCAGTACTTC
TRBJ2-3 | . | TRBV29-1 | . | CSVALSRDTQYF | TGCAGCGTTGCACTTTCCCGGGATACGCAGTATTTT
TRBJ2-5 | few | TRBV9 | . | CASSVRSGSQETQYF | TGTGCCAGCAGCGTAAGGAGCGGCTCCCAAGAGACCCAGTACTTC
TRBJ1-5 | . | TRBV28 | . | CASIRINSNQPQHF | TGTGCCAGCATTAGGATAAATAGCAATCAGCCCCAGCATTTT
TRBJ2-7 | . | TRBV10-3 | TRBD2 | CAIRGGLAGGGAYEQYF | TGTGCCATCAGGGGGGGACTAGCGGGAGGGGGAGCCTACGAGCAGTACTTC
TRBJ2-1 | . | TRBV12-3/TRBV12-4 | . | CASSHQAGTAYNEQFF | TGTGCCAGCAGTCACCAGGCTGGGACGGCCTACAATGAGCAGTTCTTC
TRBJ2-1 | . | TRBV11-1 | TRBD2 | CASSGTRVYNEQFF | TGTGCCAGCAGCGGGACTAGGGTTTACAATGAGCAGTTCTTC
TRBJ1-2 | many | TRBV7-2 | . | CASSLTANYGYTF | TGTGCCAGCAGTCTAACAGCTAACTATGGCTACACCTTC
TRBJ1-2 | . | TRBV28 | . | CASSPHRWVGGYTF | TGTGCCAGCAGTCCCCACAGGTGGGTGGGAGGCTACACCTTC
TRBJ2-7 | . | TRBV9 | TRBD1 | CASSVGTGGIYEQYF | TGTGCCAGCAGCGTAGGGACAGGGGGAATCTACGAGCAGTACTTC
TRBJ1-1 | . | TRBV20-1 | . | CSARGVMNTEAFF | TGCAGTGCTAGAGGTGTCATGAACACTGAAGCTTTCTTT
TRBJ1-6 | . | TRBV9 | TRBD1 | CASSADRGLYNSPLHF | TGTGCCAGCAGCGCGGACAGGGGGCTCTATAATTCACCCCTCCACTTT
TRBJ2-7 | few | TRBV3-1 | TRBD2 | CASSRLPGGEQYF | TGTGCCAGCAGCCGCCTCCCGGGGGGAGAGCAGTACTTC
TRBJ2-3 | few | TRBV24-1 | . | CATSDQRGRGFGDTQYF | TGTGCCACCAGTGACCAACGAGGCAGGGGCTTTGGAGATACGCAGTATTTT
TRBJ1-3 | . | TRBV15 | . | CATSSGTPVGGNTIYF | TGTGCCACCAGCAGCGGGACGCCGGTCGGGGGAAACACCATATATTTT
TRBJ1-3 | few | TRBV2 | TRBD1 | CASRGTGGSGNTIYF | TGTGCCAGCAGAGGGACAGGGGGATCAGGAAACACCATATATTTT
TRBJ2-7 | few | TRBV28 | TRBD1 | CASSRDRVSYEQYF | TGTGCCAGCAGCCGCGACAGGGTCTCCTACGAGCAGTACTTC
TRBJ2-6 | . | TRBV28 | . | CASSFLAPGANVLTF | TGTGCCAGCAGTTTCTTGGCCCCGGGGGCCAACGTCCTGACTTTC
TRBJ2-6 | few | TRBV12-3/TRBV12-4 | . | CASSFDRSGANVLTF | TGTGCCAGCAGTTTCGACCGCTCTGGGGCCAACGTCCTGACTTTC
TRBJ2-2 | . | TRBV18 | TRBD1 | CASSPYKAQGASTGELFF | TGTGCCAGCTCACCGTACAAAGCACAGGGGGCAAGCACCGGGGAGCTGTTTTTT
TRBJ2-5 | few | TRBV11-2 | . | CASSSSNLIETQYF | TGTGCCAGCAGCTCTTCCAATTTAATAGAGACCCAGTACTTC